This TCR beta chain appears in the sequencing data of a study of blood T cell repertoires in COVID-19. The overall study: Whether acute or convalescent, the COVID-19 samples came from the United States, Italy and Spain. In each case, the material was cDNA or gDNA derived from T cells, B-cell-depleted T cells, or PBMCs.

This clone came up once. Germline V gene lookup returns CDR1 MNHEY and CDR2 SVGAGI. The CDR3 has 12 amino acids. The V gene end was trimmed by 5 bases and the J gene end by 6 bases; junction bases not matched to a gene: 3. Some clones are missing from TCRdb's copy, which holds only in-frame ones; the method was immunoSEQ multiplex PCR. This table holds 130,000 or so clones, roughly 89% found once. The sequence was collected from a woman aged 50 to 60 with acute or convalescent COVID-19. The chain joins TRBV6-5 to TRBJ1-2, with TRBD1 matching 7 bases. The sequenced sample was peripheral blood. CDR3 amino acids: CASSQQGNGYTF. Here the CDR3 DNA reads TGTGCCAGCAGTCAACAGGGGAATGGCTACACCTTC.